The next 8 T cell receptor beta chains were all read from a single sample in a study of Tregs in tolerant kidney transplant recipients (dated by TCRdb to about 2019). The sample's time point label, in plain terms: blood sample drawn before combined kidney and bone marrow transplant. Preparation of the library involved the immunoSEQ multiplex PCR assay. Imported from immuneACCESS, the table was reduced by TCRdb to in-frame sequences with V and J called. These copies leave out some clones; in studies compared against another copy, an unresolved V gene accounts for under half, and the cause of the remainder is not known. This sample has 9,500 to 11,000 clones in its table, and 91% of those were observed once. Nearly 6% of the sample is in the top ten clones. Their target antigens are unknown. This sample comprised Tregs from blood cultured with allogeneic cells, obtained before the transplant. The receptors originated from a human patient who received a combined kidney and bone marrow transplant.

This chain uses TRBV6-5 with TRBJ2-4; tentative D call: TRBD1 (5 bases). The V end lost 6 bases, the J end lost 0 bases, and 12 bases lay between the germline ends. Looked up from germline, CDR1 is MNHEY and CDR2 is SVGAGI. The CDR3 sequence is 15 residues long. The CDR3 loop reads CASRGQYLAKNIQYF. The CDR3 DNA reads TGTGCCAGCAGAGGACAATACCTAGCCAAAAACATTCAGTACTTC.

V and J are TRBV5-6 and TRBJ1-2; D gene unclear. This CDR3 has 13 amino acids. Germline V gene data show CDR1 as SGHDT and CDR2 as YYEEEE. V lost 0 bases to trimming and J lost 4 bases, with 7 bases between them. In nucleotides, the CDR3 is TGTGCCAGCAGCTTGGGGCAGCTCTATGGCTACACCTTC. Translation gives CASSLGQLYGYTF.

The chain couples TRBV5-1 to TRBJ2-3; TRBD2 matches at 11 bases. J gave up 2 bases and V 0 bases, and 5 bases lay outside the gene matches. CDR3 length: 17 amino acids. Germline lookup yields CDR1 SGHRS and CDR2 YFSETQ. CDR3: CASSLELAGAHTDTQYF. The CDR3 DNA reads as TGCGCCAGCAGCTTGGAACTAGCGGGGGCACACACAGATACGCAGTATTTT.

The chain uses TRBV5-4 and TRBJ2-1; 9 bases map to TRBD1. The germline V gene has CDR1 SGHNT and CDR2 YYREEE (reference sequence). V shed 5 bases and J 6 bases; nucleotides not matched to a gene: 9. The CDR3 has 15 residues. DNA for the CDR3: TGTGCCAGCAGGACCGGGACAGGGTCACTCAATGAGCAGTTCTTC. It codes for CASRTGTGSLNEQFF.

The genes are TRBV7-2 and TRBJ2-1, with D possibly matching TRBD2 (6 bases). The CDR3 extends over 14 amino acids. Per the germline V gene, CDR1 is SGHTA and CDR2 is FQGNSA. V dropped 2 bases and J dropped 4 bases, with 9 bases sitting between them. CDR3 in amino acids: CASSLKLAYNEQFF. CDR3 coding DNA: TGTGCCAGCAGCTTAAAACTAGCTTACAATGAGCAGTTCTTC.

The DNA for the CDR3 is TGTGCCAGTCATTACAGGTACAATGAGCAGTTCTTC. Translated: CASHYRYNEQFF. The genes are TRBV6-1 and TRBJ2-1, with D tentatively TRBD1 (5 bases). The length of the CDR3 is 12 residues. V was clipped by 9 bases and J by 4 bases, with 10 bases between them. Germline CDR1 MNHNS, CDR2 SASEGT.

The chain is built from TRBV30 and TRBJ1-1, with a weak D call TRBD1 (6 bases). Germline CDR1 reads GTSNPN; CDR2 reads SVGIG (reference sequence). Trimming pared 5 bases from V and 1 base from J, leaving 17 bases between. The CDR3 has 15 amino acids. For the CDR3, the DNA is TGTGCCTGGTTGAATGTTTACAGGGAGAACACTGAAGCTTTCTTT. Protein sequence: CAWLNVYRENTEAFF.

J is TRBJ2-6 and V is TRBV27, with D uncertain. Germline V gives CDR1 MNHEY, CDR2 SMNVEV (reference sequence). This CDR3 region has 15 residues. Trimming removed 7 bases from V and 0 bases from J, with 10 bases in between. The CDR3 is CASTILSSGANVLTF. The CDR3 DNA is TGTGCCAGCACTATACTCTCCTCTGGGGCCAACGTCCTGACTTTC.